This TCR beta chain derives from a study of cytomegalovirus exposure and HLA in healthy donors. Study at large: HLA-typed donors were the source of approximately 86 million unique TCRs held in an early data release. Study findings and constraints: Follow-up analysis seemed to connect common viral pathogens with several of the most significant clusters identified.

A note on this clone: Its specificity is unknown.

PCR amplification relied on 60 Vbeta primers (plus 13 Jbeta primers). The assay was immunoSEQ multiplex PCR, and TCRdb's table has in-frame clones only and misses some. Counted here are 40,000 to 50,000 clones, around 74% occurring once; the ten biggest clones make up roughly 6%. V lost 7 bases and J lost 3, with 12 bases in between. This CDR3 region has 13 residues. Germline CDR1 is SQVTM and CDR2 is ANQGSEA. V gene TRBV29-1 combines with J gene TRBJ1-4; maybe TRBD1 (6 bases). The sequenced sample consisted of PBMCs. The TCR originated in a man aged 25 to 45 in good health and CMV-seronegative. The CDR3 protein is CSGIQGSNEKLFF. The DNA of the CDR3 is TGCAGCGGTATACAGGGCTCTAATGAAAAACTGTTTTTT.